Shown below are 28 T cell receptor beta chains from a single sample sequenced in a study of T cells in Graves' hyperthyroidism and ophthalmopathy. TCR beta CDR3 regions were amplified from RNA. First-round RT-PCR of the TCR CDR3 relied on the HTBI primer set. TCRdb processed the multiplex PCR reads anew with MiXCR; each CDR3 protein has one entry. The sample lists about 360,000 distinct CDR3 sequences; roughly 13% were seen once. The source material was blood. The receptors originated from a woman aged 18-29 years with Graves' hyperthyroidism.

Of note for this clonotype: This may be a read error: a much more frequent sequence differs by one nucleotide. V and J are TRBV6-1 and TRBJ2-1; possible D gene TRBD1, 6 bases. Trimming took off 3 bases at V and 10 bases at J, with 13 bases between the two ends. The CDR3 has 13 amino acids. The germline CDR1 and CDR2 sequences are MNHNS and SASEGT. CDR3 sequence: CASSDLPGAEQFF. DNA for the CDR3: TGTGCCAGCAGTGATTTGCCAGGGGCAGAGCAGTTCTTC.

This clonotype has only a few counts. This sequence joins TRBV19 and TRBJ1-1, with TRBD1 as a possible D gene (5 bases). The CDR3 has 14 residues. Deletions cut 3 bases from V and 0 bases from J, with 8 bases between. CDR1 and CDR2 (germline): LNHDA, SQIVND (reference sequence). CDR3 nucleotide sequence: TGTGCCAGTAGTATGGACACTTTGAACACTGAAGCTTTCTTT. This sequence encodes CASSMDTLNTEAFF.

Ten or more counts support this clonotype. The gene calls are TRBV7-9 and TRBJ2-7; D is unclear. Deletions cut 5 bases from V and 3 bases from J, with 17 bases between. Germline V gives CDR1 SEHNR, CDR2 FQNEAQ (reference sequence). The CDR3 spans 15 residues. CDR3 region: CASSPLNRADYEQYF. The CDR3 DNA sequence: TGTGCCAGCAGCCCGCTAAATAGGGCGGACTACGAGCAGTACTTC. Complete variable domain (other parts from reference TRBV7-9 and TRBJ2-7): DTGVSQNPRHKITKRGQNVTFRCDPISEHNRLYWYRQTLGQGPEFLTYFQNEAQLEKSRLLSDRFSAERPKGSFSTLEIQRTEQGDSAMYLCASSPLNRADYEQYFGPGTRLTVT.

This clonotype occurred many times. The chain is built from TRBV12-3 or TRBV12-4 and TRBJ1-1; TRBD1 matches at 9 bases. With V trimmed by 7 bases and J by 4 bases, 7 bases remained unmatched. CDR3 length equals 14 residues. The DNA of the CDR3 is TGTGCCAGCACCCACAGGGGGCGATTCACTGAAGCTTTCTTT. This gives the protein CASTHRGRFTEAFF.

This sequence joins TRBV9 and TRBJ2-2, with TRBD1 identical over 9 bases. The CDR3 totals 16 residues. With 0 bases clipped from V and 2 bases from J, the junction kept 2 bases outside the gene matches. Germline CDR1 SGDLS, CDR2 YYNGEE. CDR3 amino acids: CASSVGGQGNTGELFF. CDR3 bases: TGTGCCAGCAGCGTAGGGGGACAGGGTAACACCGGGGAGCTGTTTTTT.

This clonotype was seen at least ten times. The chain carries TRBV2 and TRBJ1-1; TRBD1 might be the D (5 bases). V lost 6 bases to trimming and J lost 5 bases, with 16 bases between them. The CDR3 has 14 residues. Germline CDR1 and CDR2: SNHLY and FYNNEI. The CDR3, as DNA: TGTGCCAGCAGAAAAGACGGGGGGGGGACTGAAGCTTTCTTT. Translation: CASRKDGGGTEAFF. The variable domain in full, completed from reference TRBV2 and TRBJ1-1, reads EPEVTQTPSHQVTQMGQEVILRCVPISNHLYFYWYRQILGQKVEFLVSFYNNEISEKSEIFDDQFSVERPDGSNFTLKIRSTKLEDSAMYFCASRKDGGGTEAFFGQGTRLTVV.

This clonotype has more than one count but fewer than ten. This chain links TRBV5-8 with TRBJ2-6, with D possibly matching TRBD1 (5 bases). The V and J ends lost 5 bases and 4 bases respectively, with 13 bases between them. The CDR3 sequence is 15 residues long. Per germline, CDR1 SGHTS and CDR2 YDEGEE. CDR3 nucleotides: TGTGCCAGCAGTTCGATGGGGCTCGGGGCCAACGTCCTGACTTTC. Translating gives CASSSMGLGANVLTF.

This clonotype was counted at least ten times. This chain uses TRBV7-8 with TRBJ1-1; 9 bases are shared with TRBD1. Looked up from germline, CDR1 is SGHVS and CDR2 is FQNEAQ. The trim removed 5 bases at V and 6 bases at J, leaving 13 bases unmatched. The CDR3 length is 16 residues. The CDR3 sequence is CASSPFRDRAVSEAFF. In DNA, the CDR3 is TGTGCCAGCAGCCCCTTCCGGGACAGGGCGGTTTCTGAAGCTTTCTTT.

This clonotype was recorded many times. The V gene is TRBV6-1, the J gene TRBJ2-7, with D possibly matching TRBD1 (6 bases). This CDR3 has 13 amino acids. The germline V gene encodes CDR1 MNHNS and CDR2 SASEGT. Between the trimmed V and J ends, which lost 5 bases and 2 bases, there was a span of 10 bases. The CDR3 DNA reads as TGTGCCAGCAGTAAGGGACAAGCCTACGAGCAGTACTTC. Amino acid sequence: CASSKGQAYEQYF.

This clonotype has a count of ten or more. V is TRBV28 and J is TRBJ2-7; D gene ambiguous. V shed 4 bases and J shed 0 bases, with 10 bases lying between them. CDR3 length: 14 residues. Germline CDR1 is MDHEN and CDR2 is SYDVKM. DNA for the CDR3: TGTGCCAGCAGTTCCCGTCCCCTCTCCTACGAGCAGTACTTC. Encoded protein: CASSSRPLSYEQYF.

This clonotype turned up a few times. V is TRBV9 and J is TRBJ2-2; no clear D gene. V lost 0 bases and J lost 0, with 6 bases in between. Per the germline V gene, CDR1 is SGDLS and CDR2 is YYNGEE. CDR3 length: 15 residues. CDR3 residues: CASSVGAANTGELFF. DNA for the CDR3: TGTGCCAGCAGCGTAGGGGCAGCGAACACCGGGGAGCTGTTTTTT.

Many counts were recorded for this clonotype. The chain carries TRBV6-1 and TRBJ2-1, with 8 bases that match TRBD1. This CDR3 has 15 amino acids. Germline V CDR1 and CDR2: MNHNS, SASEGT. Trimming at V came to 4 bases and at J to 7 bases, leaving 9 bases not matched to a gene. The CDR3 region has the DNA TGTGCCAGCAGTGTAGGGCGGACAGGGAGGAATGAGCAGTTCTTC. Its translation is CASSVGRTGRNEQFF.

This clonotype was observed many times. The CDR3 nucleotides are TGTGCCAGCAGTGACCTGGGTATCCTCCCCAGTGGCTACACCTTC. Amino acids: CASSDLGILPSGYTF. V is TRBV2 and J is TRBJ1-2; D is uncertain. CDR1 is SNHLY and CDR2 is FYNNEI in the germline V gene. The ends were cut back, 3 bases at V and 7 bases at J, with 18 bases in the middle. CDR3 length: 15 amino acids.

For this clonotype: This may be a read error: a much more frequent sequence differs by one nucleotide. This CDR3 reads CASSIGLAYGQYF. CDR3 DNA: TGTGCCAGCAGTATCGGACTAGCCTACGGGCAGTACTTC. The chain carries TRBV12-3 or TRBV12-4 and TRBJ2-7; TRBD2 agrees at 8 bases. The CDR3 extends over 13 amino acids.

This chain connects TRBV20-1 to TRBJ2-5; 8 bases are shared with TRBD1. Losses at the gene ends were 6 bases for V and 5 bases for J; bases not matched to a gene: 8. Germline CDR1 reads DFQATT; CDR2 reads SNEGSKA (reference sequence). This CDR3 is built from 13 residues. This chain's CDR3 is CSATGQGVETQYF. CDR3 sequence (DNA): TGCAGTGCCACTGGACAGGGAGTTGAGACCCAGTACTTC.

This clonotype showed up many times. The chain carries TRBV7-2 and TRBJ1-4; 7 positions agree with TRBD1. The V segment lost 5 bases and the J segment 3 bases; nucleotides outside the gene matches: 3. The germline CDR1 and CDR2 sequences are SGHTA and FQGNSA. The CDR3 spans 14 residues. The CDR3 spells CASSQGVANEKLFF. The CDR3 nucleotides read TGTGCCAGCAGCCAGGGGGTGGCTAATGAAAAACTGTTTTTT.

The J gene is TRBJ2-3, the V gene TRBV28; 10 bases are a match to TRBD1. This CDR3 spans 17 amino acids. Germline lookup yields CDR1 MDHEN and CDR2 SYDVKM. V dropped 4 bases and J dropped 1; count of bases not matched to a gene: 8. CDR3 DNA sequence: TGTGCCAGCAGTTCCTTGACAGGGGGCGAGGGCACAGATACGCAGTATTTT. This codes for CASSSLTGGEGTDTQYF.

The genes are TRBV6-2 or TRBV6-3 and TRBJ2-2, with unresolved D. Germline loops: CDR1 MNHEY, CDR2 SVGEGT. With 2 bases removed from V and 7 bases from J, the gap between germline ends came to 8 bases. This CDR3 region has 13 residues. The CDR3 DNA reads as TGTGCCAGCAGTTACCCTCTGGGCGGGGAGCTGTTTTTT. This encodes CASSYPLGGELFF.

The J gene is TRBJ2-7, the V gene TRBV7-8; maybe TRBD2 (6 bases). The V gene lost 5 bases and the J gene lost 5 bases, with 19 bases spanning the gap. The CDR3 is 15 amino acids. Germline CDR1 is SGHVS and CDR2 is FQNEAQ. CDR3 in DNA: TGTGCCAGCAGCCCTAGGGATGGGGGAGGAGACGAGCAGTACTTC. This codes for CASSPRDGGGDEQYF.

Ten or more counts support this clonotype. J is TRBJ2-1 and V is TRBV14; D is possibly TRBD2 (6 bases). Trimming removed 1 base from V and 2 bases from J, with 12 bases in between. Per germline, CDR1 SGHDN and CDR2 FVKESK. The CDR3 length is 16 residues. The CDR3: CASSQVGVAAYNEQFF. DNA for the CDR3: TGTGCCAGCAGCCAAGTTGGCGTAGCGGCCTACAATGAGCAGTTCTTC.

The chain has TRBV7-9 and TRBJ2-1; the D is unclear. The DNA end is a closer match to TRBJ2-7, so the J assignment may be wrong. The V gene's germline CDR1 is SEHNR and CDR2 FQNEAQ (reference sequence). The CDR3 contains 16 residues. CDR3 residues: CASSLGVVTTYNEQYF. CDR3 bases: TGTGCCAGCAGCTTAGGGGTGGTGACCACCTACAATGAGCAGTACTTC.

This chain joins TRBV29-1 and TRBJ1-2; D call uncertain. Trimming stripped 0 bases from V and 2 bases from J, with 4 bases between. CDR3 size: 12 residues. The germline CDR1 and CDR2 sequences are SQVTM and ANQGSEA. The CDR3 sequence is CSVEELNYGYTF. DNA of the CDR3: TGCAGCGTTGAAGAACTCAACTATGGCTACACCTTC.

This clonotype was detected a few times. A much bigger clone sits one base away, suggesting this may be a read error. This chain joins TRBV2 and TRBJ2-7; 8 bases are shared with TRBD2. The CDR3 consists of 14 residues. Germline CDR1 and CDR2: SNHLY and FYNNEI. The CDR3 loop is CVSKTAGGLYEQYF. The CDR3 DNA is TGTGTCAGCAAGACGGCGGGAGGATTATACGAGCAGTACTTC.

The chain carries TRBV29-1 and TRBJ2-7; 10 nucleotides match TRBD2. V shed 4 bases, J shed 2 bases, and the junction held 20 bases outside the gene matches. This CDR3 spans 19 amino acids. From germline, CDR1 is SQVTM and CDR2 ANQGSEA. The CDR3 loop is CSVVSPSASGGRRTYEQYF. The CDR3 region has the DNA TGCAGCGTTGTATCTCCCTCGGCTAGCGGGGGTCGTCGGACCTACGAGCAGTACTTC.

Many counts were recorded for this clonotype. The chain employs TRBV6-6 and TRBJ1-1; D might be TRBD1 (5 bases). Germline lookup yields CDR1 MNHNY and CDR2 SVGAGI (reference sequence). The CDR3 runs to 13 residues. Trimming removed 2 bases from V and 6 bases from J, with 10 bases in between. CDR3 nucleotide sequence: TGTGCCAGCAGTTACCACGACAGCCCTGAAGCTTTCTTT. It translates to CASSYHDSPEAFF.

This clonotype was counted many times. The chain carries TRBV6-1 and TRBJ1-4; D gene ambiguous. V was shortened by 6 bases and J by 0 bases, with 20 bases between the two germline ends. CDR3 size: 18 residues. Per the germline V gene, CDR1 is MNHNS and CDR2 is SASEGT. The CDR3 sequence: CASSDLPGNRATNEKLFF. Written as DNA, the CDR3 is TGTGCCAGCAGCGACTTGCCGGGTAACAGAGCAACTAATGAAAAACTGTTTTTT.

Turning to this clonotype: This may come from a read error, since a much larger clone is one base off. V is TRBV5-1 and J is TRBJ1-2, with 8 bases that match TRBD1. Germline V gene sequence: CDR1 SGHRS, CDR2 YFSETQ. The CDR3 loop spans 16 amino acids. V shed 6 bases, J shed 1 base, and the junction held 11 bases outside the gene matches. For the CDR3, the DNA is TGCGCCAGCAACTCCGCCCCAGGGGGCGATAACTATGGCTACACCTTC. Protein: CASNSAPGGDNYGYTF.

As concerns this clonotype: A single base separates this from a much larger clone, so it may be a read error. The J gene is TRBJ2-3, the V gene TRBV3-1, with 13 bases matching TRBD2. From germline, CDR1 is LGHDT and CDR2 YNNKEL (reference sequence). The CDR3 contains 18 residues. The CDR3 is CASSHPPGLAGSTDTQYF. CDR3 nucleotides: TGCGCCAGCAGCCACCCTCCGGGACTAGCGGGGAGCACAGATACGCAGTATTTT.